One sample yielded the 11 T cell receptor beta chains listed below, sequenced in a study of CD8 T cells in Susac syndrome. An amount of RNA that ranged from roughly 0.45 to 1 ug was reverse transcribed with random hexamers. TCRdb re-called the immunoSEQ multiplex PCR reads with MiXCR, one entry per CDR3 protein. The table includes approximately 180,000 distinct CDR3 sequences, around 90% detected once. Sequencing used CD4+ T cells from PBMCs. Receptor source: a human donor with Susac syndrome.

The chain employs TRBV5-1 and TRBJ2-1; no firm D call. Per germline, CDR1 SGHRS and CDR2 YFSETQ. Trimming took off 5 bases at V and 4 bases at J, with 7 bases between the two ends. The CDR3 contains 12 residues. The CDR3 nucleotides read TGCGCCAGCAGAATAGATTACAATGAGCAGTTCTTC. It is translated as CASRIDYNEQFF.

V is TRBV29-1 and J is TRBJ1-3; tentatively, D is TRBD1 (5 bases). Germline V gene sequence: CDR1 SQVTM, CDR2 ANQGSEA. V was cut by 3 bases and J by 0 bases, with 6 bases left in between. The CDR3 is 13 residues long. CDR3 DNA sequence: TGCAGCGTTGATACAGGCTCTGGAAACACCATATATTTT. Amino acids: CSVDTGSGNTIYF.

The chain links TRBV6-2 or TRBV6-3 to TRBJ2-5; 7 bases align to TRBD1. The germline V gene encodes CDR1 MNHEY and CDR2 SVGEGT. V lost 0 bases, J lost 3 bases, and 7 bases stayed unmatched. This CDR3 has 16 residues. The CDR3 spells CASSYSPGQQKETQYF. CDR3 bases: TGTGCCAGCAGTTACTCTCCGGGACAGCAGAAAGAGACCCAGTACTTC.

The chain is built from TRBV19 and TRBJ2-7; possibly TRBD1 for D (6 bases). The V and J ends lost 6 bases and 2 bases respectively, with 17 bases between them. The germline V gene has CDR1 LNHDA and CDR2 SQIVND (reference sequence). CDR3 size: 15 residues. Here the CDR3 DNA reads TGTGCCAGTAGCCACAGGGACATAAACCCCTACGAGCAGTACTTC. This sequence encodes CASSHRDINPYEQYF. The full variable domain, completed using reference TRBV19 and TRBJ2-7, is DGGITQSPKYLFRKEGQNVTLSCEQNLNHDAMYWYRQDPGQGLRLIYYSQIVNDFQKGDIAEGYSVSREKKESFPLTVTSAQKNPTAFYLCASSHRDINPYEQYFGPGTRLTVT.

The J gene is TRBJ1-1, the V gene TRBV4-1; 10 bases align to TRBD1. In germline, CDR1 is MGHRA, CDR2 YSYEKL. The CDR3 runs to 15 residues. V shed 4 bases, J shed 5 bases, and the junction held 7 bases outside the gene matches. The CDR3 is CASSPDRGTRTEAFF. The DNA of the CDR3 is TGCGCCAGCAGCCCGGACAGGGGGACGAGGACTGAAGCTTTCTTT.

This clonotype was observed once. CDR3: CATRDNSNTGELFF. The CDR3 DNA is TGTGCCACCCGGGACAACTCGAACACCGGGGAGCTGTTTTTT. The gene calls are TRBV27 and TRBJ2-2; D might be TRBD1 (6 bases). Trimming shortened V by 10 bases and J by 0 bases, and 12 bases separated the two germline ends. The CDR3 loop spans 14 amino acids. Germline V gene sequence: CDR1 MNHEY, CDR2 SMNVEV (reference sequence).

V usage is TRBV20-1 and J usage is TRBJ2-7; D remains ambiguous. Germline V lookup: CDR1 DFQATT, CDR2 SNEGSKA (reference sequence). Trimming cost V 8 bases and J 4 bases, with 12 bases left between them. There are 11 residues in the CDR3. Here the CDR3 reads CSLGSGYEQYF. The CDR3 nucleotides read TGCAGTCTTGGATCAGGTTACGAGCAGTACTTC.

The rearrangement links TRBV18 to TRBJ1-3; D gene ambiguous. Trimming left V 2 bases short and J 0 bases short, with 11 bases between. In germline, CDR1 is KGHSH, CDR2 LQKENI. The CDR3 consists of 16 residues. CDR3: CASSPAGLPSGNTIYF. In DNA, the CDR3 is TGTGCCAGCTCACCAGCCGGCTTACCCTCTGGAAACACCATATATTTT.

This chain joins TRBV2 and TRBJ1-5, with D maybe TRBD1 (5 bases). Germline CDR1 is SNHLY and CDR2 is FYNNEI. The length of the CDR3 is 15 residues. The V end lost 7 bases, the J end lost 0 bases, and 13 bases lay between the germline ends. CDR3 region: CASKKGLFSNQPQHF. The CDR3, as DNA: TGTGCCAGCAAAAAGGGGCTGTTTAGCAATCAGCCCCAGCATTTT.

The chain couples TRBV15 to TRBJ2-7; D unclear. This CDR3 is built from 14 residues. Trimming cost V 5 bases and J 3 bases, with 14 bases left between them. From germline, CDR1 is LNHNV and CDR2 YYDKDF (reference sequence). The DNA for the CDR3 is TGTGCCACCAGCTCGTTTGGACGTTACTACGAGCAGTACTTC. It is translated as CATSSFGRYYEQYF.

The chain's CDR3 is CASSDSGLYEQFF. CDR3 coding DNA: TGTGCCAGCAGTGACTCGGGTCTATATGAGCAGTTCTTC. The chain couples TRBV6-4 to TRBJ2-1; no clear D. Deletions cut 0 bases from V and 8 bases from J, with 8 bases between. CDR1 is MRHNA and CDR2 is SNTAGT in the germline V gene. The CDR3 loop spans 13 amino acids.